The rows below give T cell receptor beta chains drawn from one sample of a study of neurological immune-mediated disorders. MiXCR, applied by TCRdb to the 5' RACE reads, yields one record per CDR3 protein. The data contain over 70,000 distinct CDR3 sequences, about 9.4% of them singletons. The sample consisted of PBMCs. Receptors were obtained from a man aged 25 to 40 in good health. Both conserved end residues are part of each CDR3. The order of the fields is V gene, clone size, D gene, J gene, CDR3 protein, CDR3 DNA. The D gene is left open where the match is weak. Where a row states a size, it is once, few, many or the class of an expanded clone; other rows omit it.

>TRBV5-1|many|.|TRBJ2-7
CASSFVLTGSFDEQYF
TGCGCCAGCAGCTTTGTCTTGACAGGTTCTTTTGACGAGCAGTACTTC
>TRBV29-1|many|.|TRBJ2-5
CSVVSLGETQYF
TGCAGCGTTGTTTCCCTGGGGGAGACCCAGTACTTC
>TRBV5-1|many|TRBD2|TRBJ2-5
CASRLAGGKTLQETQYF
TGCGCCAGCAGGCTAGCGGGAGGAAAGACCTTACAAGAGACCCAGTACTTC
>TRBV5-5|many|.|TRBJ2-7
CASSPALGAYEQYF
TGTGCCAGCAGTCCTGCACTGGGGGCCTACGAGCAGTACTTC
>TRBV20-1|many|.|TRBJ2-7
CSARWTADYEQYF
TGCAGTGCTAGGTGGACAGCGGACTACGAGCAGTACTTC
>TRBV12-3/TRBV12-4|many|TRBD1|TRBJ2-5
CASSSGQGEETQYF
TGTGCCAGCAGTTCCGGACAGGGGGAGGAGACCCAGTACTTC
>TRBV27|many|TRBD1|TRBJ2-7
CASSELRQGPSTKQYF
TGTGCCAGCAGTGAACTCAGACAGGGCCCGAGTACGAAGCAGTACTTC
>TRBV4-1|many|.|TRBJ1-2
CASSPESSGTLPGYTF
TGCGCCAGCAGCCCGGAGAGTTCCGGGACCCTTCCTGGCTACACCTTC
>TRBV6-2/TRBV6-3|.|TRBD1|TRBJ2-5
CASRRGPETQYF
TGTGCCAGCAGGAGGGGGCCGGAGACCCAGTACTTC
>TRBV6-5|many|.|TRBJ2-5
CASSHGTTQETQYF
TGTGCCAGCAGTCACGGGACAACCCAAGAGACCCAGTACTTC
>TRBV5-1|many|.|TRBJ1-5
CASSLGDTGSAQHF
TGCGCCAGCAGCTTGGGGGACACGGGGTCCGCCCAGCATTTT
>TRBV15|few|.|TRBJ2-3
CATSRRLVGSDTQYF
TGTGCCACCAGCAGAAGACTAGTCGGGTCCGATACGCAGTATTTT
>TRBV7-9|.|TRBD2|TRBJ2-7
CASSLVFPTLAGEYSGEQYF
TGTGCCAGCAGCTTAGTCTTTCCGACCCTAGCGGGAGAATACTCTGGCGAGCAGTACTTC
>TRBV20-1|many|TRBD1|TRBJ2-7
CSAPPAGGNNEQYF
TGCAGTGCTCCACCCGCAGGGGGCAACAACGAGCAGTACTTC
>TRBV11-1|.|TRBD1|TRBJ2-1
CASSTAGTGAEQFF
TGTGCCAGCAGCACAGCCGGGACAGGGGCTGAGCAGTTCTTC
>TRBV9|many|TRBD1|TRBJ2-1
CASSATGQPYNEQFF
TGTGCCAGCAGCGCTACGGGACAGCCCTACAATGAGCAGTTCTTC
>TRBV7-7|many|TRBD2|TRBJ2-2
CASSSDIAGGTGELFF
TGTGCCAGCAGCTCAGACATAGCGGGGGGCACCGGGGAGCTGTTTTTT
>TRBV12-3/TRBV12-4|many|.|TRBJ2-1
CASSYSEQFF
TGTGCCAGCAGTTATAGTGAGCAGTTCTTC
>TRBV10-3|many|TRBD2|TRBJ2-5
CAIMGGNQETQYF
TGTGCCATCATGGGGGGGAACCAAGAGACCCAGTACTTC
>TRBV24-1|few|.|TRBJ2-1
CATSDSGQPYSYNEQFF
TGTGCCACCAGTGACTCTGGACAGCCTTACTCCTACAATGAGCAGTTCTTC
>TRBV9|.|.|TRBJ2-5
CASSVVRYGPPHAETQYF
TGTGCCAGCAGCGTAGTTAGGTACGGGCCACCCCATGCCGAGACCCAGTACTTC
>TRBV3-1|many|TRBD1|TRBJ2-5
CASSKPGQASLRGTQYF
TGTGCCAGCAGCAAGCCGGGACAGGCAAGCCTTCGGGGGACCCAGTACTTC
>TRBV5-5|.|TRBD2|TRBJ2-7
CASSSGLAVSSYEQYF
TGTGCCAGCAGCTCGGGACTAGCGGTGAGCTCCTACGAGCAGTACTTC
>TRBV20-1|many|.|TRBJ1-1
CSALDFGGGTTEAFF
TGCAGTGCATTAGATTTCGGGGGAGGGACCACTGAAGCTTTCTTT
>TRBV5-1|many|TRBD2|TRBJ2-1
CASSQTSGSVNEQFF
TGCGCCAGCAGCCAAACTAGCGGGAGTGTTAATGAGCAGTTCTTC
>TRBV7-9|once|.|TRBJ2-7
CASRGASFEQYF
TGTGCCAGCCGGGGGGCGTCGTTCGAGCAGTACTTC
>TRBV7-9|.|.|TRBJ2-3
CANTGASTDTQYF
TGTGCCAACACGGGGGCAAGCACAGATACGCAGTATTTT
>TRBV12-3/TRBV12-4|many|.|TRBJ2-3
CASSWMTSTDTQYF
TGTGCCAGCAGTTGGATGACTAGCACAGATACGCAGTATTTT
>TRBV5-1|few|TRBD2|TRBJ2-1
CASTNGRAVDEQFF
TGCGCCAGCACAAACGGGAGGGCGGTGGATGAGCAGTTCTTC
>TRBV29-1|many|TRBD1|TRBJ1-5
CSVRTGSNQPQHF
TGCAGCGTAAGGACAGGGAGCAATCAGCCCCAGCATTTT
>TRBV12-3/TRBV12-4|few|.|TRBJ2-2
CASSLGANGELFF
TGTGCCAGCAGTTTGGGGGCTAACGGGGAGCTGTTTTTT
>TRBV7-3|many|.|TRBJ2-3
CASSLGHGGVDTQYF
TGTGCCAGCAGCTTAGGTCATGGAGGAGTTGATACGCAGTATTTT
>TRBV4-1|many|TRBD2|TRBJ2-5
CASSQVTSGYQETQYF
TGCGCCAGCAGCCAAGTGACTAGCGGGTACCAAGAGACCCAGTACTTC
>TRBV15|many|.|TRBJ2-7
CATSRDAGAGGYEQYF
TGTGCCACCAGCAGAGATGCCGGGGCCGGGGGCTACGAGCAGTACTTC
>TRBV5-1|many|.|TRBJ2-2
CASTEQLGGGELFF
TGCGCCAGCACAGAACAACTGGGCGGCGGGGAGCTGTTTTTT
>TRBV12-3/TRBV12-4|.|TRBD1|TRBJ2-7
CASRKGAGSYEQYF
TGTGCCAGCAGAAAGGGGGCAGGCTCCTACGAGCAGTACTTC
>TRBV7-2|many|TRBD2|TRBJ2-1
CASSLAGATYNEQFF
TGTGCCAGCAGCCTAGCGGGAGCGACCTACAATGAGCAGTTCTTC
>TRBV7-2|.|TRBD2|TRBJ2-7
CANSSRTSGRRYEQYF
TGTGCCAACAGCTCCCGGACTAGCGGGAGGCGCTACGAGCAGTACTTC
>TRBV6-5|many|.|TRBJ1-4
CASSLSATNEKLFF
TGTGCCAGCAGCCTCAGTGCAACTAATGAAAAACTGTTTTTT
>TRBV5-1|many|TRBD1|TRBJ1-1
CASSLAGGIWDTEAFF
TGCGCCAGCAGCTTGGCAGGGGGCATCTGGGACACTGAAGCTTTCTTT